Listed here are 24 T cell receptor beta chains from one sample, sequenced in a study of blood T cell repertoires in COVID-19. Clones were read by immunoSEQ multiplex PCR, and TCRdb kept only the in-frame ones, dropping some. The table lists some 200,000 clones, approximately 82% of them singletons, with 15% to 20% in the top ten. Sequenced sample: PBMCs or T cells enriched from blood (not recorded which). These receptors were collected from a woman in her forties or fifties who had recovered from COVID-19.

V is TRBV6-1 and J is TRBJ2-3; no firm D call. Trimming pared 3 bases from V and 1 base from J, leaving 11 bases between. Germline assignment: CDR1 MNHNS and CDR2 SASEGT. This CDR3 has 15 amino acids. The CDR3 nucleotides are TGTGCCAGCAGTGAGTTGGGCGATCGCACAGATACGCAGTATTTT. It encodes CASSELGDRTDTQYF.

V and J are TRBV5-5 and TRBJ2-7; 7 nucleotides agree with TRBD2. V lost 1 base, J lost 5 bases, and 9 bases stayed unmatched. In germline, CDR1 is SGHKS, CDR2 YYEKEE (reference sequence). The CDR3 is 15 amino acids. The CDR3: CASSLTDRRGDEQYF. The CDR3 nucleotides are TGTGCCAGCAGCTTGACGGACCGACGGGGGGACGAGCAGTACTTC.

A few counts support this clone. The chain couples TRBV6-4 to TRBJ2-6; D possibly corresponds to TRBD2 (6 bases). Between the trimmed V and J ends, which lost 2 bases and 2 bases, there was a span of 7 bases. The germline V gene encodes CDR1 MRHNA and CDR2 SNTAGT. This CDR3 region has 15 residues. CDR3 sequence: CASSDTSPGANVLTF. The CDR3 bases are TGTGCCAGCAGTGACACTAGCCCTGGGGCCAACGTCCTGACTTTC.

A few counts support this clone. The rearrangement joins TRBV4-2 to TRBJ2-2; the match to TRBD2 covers 8 bases. CDR3 length: 15 residues. Germline V gives CDR1 LGHNA, CDR2 YNFKEQ. Losses at the gene ends were 1 base for V and 5 bases for J; bases not matched to a gene: 3. Written as DNA, the CDR3 is TGTGCCAGCAGCCAAGGGGGCGGGAGGACCGGGGAGCTGTTTTTT. Translation: CASSQGGGRTGELFF.

This sequence joins TRBV15 and TRBJ2-7, with 11 bases fitting TRBD2. Losses at the gene ends were 4 bases for V and 3 bases for J; bases not matched to a gene: 2. This CDR3 has 14 amino acids. The germline V gene has CDR1 LNHNV and CDR2 YYDKDF (reference sequence). CDR3 nucleotide sequence: TGTGCCACCAGCACTGGGACTAGCGGCTACGAGCAGTACTTC. It encodes CATSTGTSGYEQYF. Full variable domain (rest looked up from reference TRBV15 and TRBJ2-7): DAMVIQNPRYQVTQFGKPVTLSCSQTLNHNVMYWYQQKSSQAPKLLFHYYDKDFNNEADTPDNFQSRRPNTSFCFLDIRSPGLGDTAMYLCATSTGTSGYEQYFGPGTRLTVT.

J is TRBJ1-1 and V is TRBV3-1 (or the pseudogene TRBV3-2); D perhaps matches TRBD1 (6 bases). The V end was cut by 5 bases, the J end by 4 bases, with 14 bases between. Germline V lookup: CDR1 LGHDT, CDR2 YNNKEL (reference sequence). The CDR3 loop spans 14 amino acids. The CDR3, as DNA: TGTGCCAGCAGCGAGACAGGCGGGGGCACTGAAGCTTTCTTT. Its translation: CASSETGGGTEAFF.

This sequence joins TRBV4-3 and TRBJ1-6; D not certain. The CDR3 length is 15 residues. Trimming shortened V by 0 bases and J by 9 bases, and 12 bases separated the two germline ends. Germline loops: CDR1 LGHNA, CDR2 YSLEER. CDR3 bases: TGCGCCAGCAGCCAAGAAGGAGAGAGAGCTTCACCCCTCCACTTT. Amino acid sequence: CASSQEGERASPLHF.

The chain links TRBV5-8 to TRBJ2-7, with 7 bases identical to TRBD2. J gave up 2 bases and V 0 bases, and 14 bases lay outside the gene matches. This CDR3 is built from 18 residues. The germline V gene has CDR1 SGHTS and CDR2 YDEGEE. CDR3 bases: TGTGCCAGCAGCTTGGATATAATAACGGGAGGAACGACCTACGAGCAGTACTTC. This sequence encodes CASSLDIITGGTTYEQYF.

The chain joins TRBV30 to TRBJ2-2; 7 bases fit TRBD2. Germline V gives CDR1 GTSNPN, CDR2 SVGIG (reference sequence). Trimming cost V 2 bases and J 6 bases; bases outside gene matches: 15. The CDR3 consists of 17 residues. As DNA, the CDR3 is TGTGCCTGGAGTCCCTTTTTCGCGGGAGCCGCGTCCGGGGAGCTGTTTTTT. Translated: CAWSPFFAGAASGELFF.

The chain recombines TRBV7-2 with TRBJ2-1, with D perhaps matching TRBD2 (6 bases). The CDR3 runs to 15 residues. Trimming took 1 base from V and 5 from J, leaving 12 bases between them. CDR1 and CDR2 (germline): SGHTA, FQGNSA. In DNA, the CDR3 is TGTGCCAGCAGCTTAGTAGGCGGGAACAACAATGAGCAGTTCTTC. Translating gives CASSLVGGNNNEQFF.

V gene TRBV6-5 combines with J gene TRBJ2-7; no definite D call. V was clipped by 6 bases and J by 3 bases, with 9 bases between them. The CDR3 covers 12 residues. The germline V gene has CDR1 MNHEY and CDR2 SVGAGI. CDR3 DNA sequence: TGTGCCAGCAGCCCCGGCGGCTACGAGCAGTACTTC. It translates to CASSPGGYEQYF.

This chain uses TRBV12-3 or TRBV12-4 with TRBJ1-1; no clear D gene. V was pared by 7 bases and J by 5 bases, with 11 bases between. The length of the CDR3 is 12 residues. CDR3 amino acids: CASKSWATEAFF. The CDR3 DNA reads as TGTGCCAGCAAGAGTTGGGCTACTGAAGCTTTCTTT.

V gene TRBV6-5 combines with J gene TRBJ2-5; TRBD1 aligns across 7 bases. The CDR3 is made up of 13 amino acids. Looked up from germline, CDR1 is MNHEY and CDR2 is SVGAGI. Trimming at V came to 6 bases and at J to 6 bases, leaving 7 bases not matched to a gene. This chain's CDR3 is CASRPTGDKTQYF. Here the CDR3 DNA reads TGTGCCAGCAGACCCACAGGGGACAAGACCCAGTACTTC.

The rearrangement links TRBV19 to TRBJ2-3; TRBD1 matches at 7 bases. Germline V lookup: CDR1 LNHDA, CDR2 SQIVND (reference sequence). The CDR3 has 13 amino acids. J was trimmed by 4 bases and V by 5 bases; bases with no gene match: 3. The CDR3 DNA reads TGTGCCAGTAGTGACAGGGCCTCAGATACGCAGTATTTT. Translation gives CASSDRASDTQYF. Filled out from reference TRBV19 and TRBJ2-3, the complete variable domain reads DGGITQSPKYLFRKEGQNVTLSCEQNLNHDAMYWYRQDPGQGLRLIYYSQIVNDFQKGDIAEGYSVSREKKESFPLTVTSAQKNPTAFYLCASSDRASDTQYFGPGTRLTVL.

This clone was recorded many times. The genes are TRBV15 and TRBJ1-1; D is uncertain. V dropped 1 base and J dropped 3 bases, with 15 bases sitting between them. The germline V gene encodes CDR1 LNHNV and CDR2 YYDKDF (reference sequence). This CDR3 is 16 amino acids long. CDR3 loop: CATSRAGYTRDTEAFF. The CDR3 DNA reads as TGTGCCACCAGCAGAGCAGGATACACTAGGGACACTGAAGCTTTCTTT.

The chain carries TRBV5-1 and TRBJ1-1; D is unclear. Germline V lookup: CDR1 SGHRS, CDR2 YFSETQ. The CDR3 length is 14 residues. V dropped 0 bases and J dropped 0 bases, with 6 bases sitting between them. The CDR3 DNA reads TGCGCCAGCAGCTTGGTAGTCATGAACACTGAAGCTTTCTTT. Residues: CASSLVVMNTEAFF.

This chain connects TRBV7-9 to TRBJ2-5, with 7 bases matching TRBD2. This CDR3 has 12 amino acids. V lost 5 bases to trimming and J lost 5 bases; unmatched junction nucleotides: 2. Germline CDR1 and CDR2: SEHNR and FQNEAQ (reference sequence). The CDR3 sequence: CASSREAETQYF. Written as DNA, the CDR3 is TGTGCCAGCAGCCGGGAGGCGGAGACCCAGTACTTC.

This chain joins TRBV5-4 and TRBJ1-4; tentatively, D is TRBD1 (6 bases). The length of the CDR3 is 16 residues. V lost 3 bases, J lost 5 bases, and 17 bases lay in between. Germline loops: CDR1 SGHNT, CDR2 YYREEE (reference sequence). CDR3 residues: CASSSPEEGGNEKLFF. DNA for the CDR3: TGTGCCAGCAGCTCCCCCGAGGAGGGGGGGAATGAAAAACTGTTTTTT.

The chain couples TRBV19 to TRBJ1-3, with 7 bases aligning to TRBD1. The CDR3 covers 14 residues. After removal of 7 bases from V and 4 bases from J, the junction contained 7 bases not matched to a gene. CDR1 is LNHDA, CDR2 SQIVND, per germline (reference sequence). In DNA form, the CDR3 reads TGTGCCAGTACCGACGGGACAGCCGGAAACACCATATATTTT. Its protein product is CASTDGTAGNTIYF.

CDR3 nucleotide sequence: TGTGCCAGCAGCGAGGGGAGGGCCGGGGAGCTGTTTTTT. This translates into CASSEGRAGELFF. J is TRBJ2-2 and V is TRBV9, with 7 positions matching TRBD2. V gave up 3 bases and J gave up 6 bases; unmatched junction bases: 2. CDR1 SGDLS and CDR2 YYNGEE come from the germline V gene. The CDR3 has 13 amino acids.

This clone has a single count. The rearrangement uses TRBV4-3 and TRBJ2-3; 7 bases line up with TRBD1. The V gene's germline CDR1 is LGHNA and CDR2 YSLEER. V dropped 4 bases and J dropped 2; count of bases not matched to a gene: 3. CDR3 size: 14 residues. This CDR3 is CASSPGQTTDTQYF. The CDR3 DNA reads as TGCGCCAGCAGCCCGGGACAGACCACAGATACGCAGTATTTT.

This clone was seen once. This sample also contains other DNA sequences that code for the same CDR3. The chain is built from TRBV2 and TRBJ1-1; TRBD1 might be the D (6 bases). V gave up 4 bases and J gave up 2 bases, with 8 bases separating them. Germline V gene data show CDR1 as SNHLY and CDR2 as FYNNEI. The CDR3 covers 13 residues. The CDR3 protein is CASSGQANTEAFF. For the CDR3, the DNA is TGTGCCAGCAGTGGACAGGCTAACACTGAAGCTTTCTTT. The full variable domain, rest sourced from reference TRBV2 and TRBJ1-1, is EPEVTQTPSHQVTQMGQEVILRCVPISNHLYFYWYRQILGQKVEFLVSFYNNEISEKSEIFDDQFSVERPDGSNFTLKIRSTKLEDSAMYFCASSGQANTEAFFGQGTRLTVV.

The rearrangement links TRBV5-8 to TRBJ1-1; 8 nucleotides agree with TRBD1. Germline V gene lookup returns CDR1 SGHTS and CDR2 YDEGEE. The CDR3 runs to 13 residues. The V and J ends lost 2 bases and 7 bases, in that order; junction bases with no gene match: 4. CDR3 protein: CASSLGTGREAFF. In DNA, the CDR3 is TGTGCCAGCAGCTTAGGGACAGGACGTGAAGCTTTCTTT.

Comments on this clone: Different DNA sequences within this sample yield the same CDR3. V usage is TRBV30 and J usage is TRBJ1-4; 10 nucleotides agree with TRBD1. After removal of 4 bases from V and 5 bases from J, the junction contained 7 bases not matched to a gene. The CDR3 loop spans 15 amino acids. CDR1 GTSNPN and CDR2 SVGIG come from the germline V gene (reference sequence). The CDR3 DNA sequence: TGTGCCTGGACCAAACCGGGACAGGGGAATGAAAAACTGTTTTTT. Its translation: CAWTKPGQGNEKLFF.